This T cell receptor beta chain was captured by sequencing in a study of cytomegalovirus exposure and HLA in healthy donors. On the study more broadly: A later analysis reported the same platform for the approximately 110 validation repertoires and the approximately 700 first-cohort repertoires.

The germline CDR1 and CDR2 sequences are SGHRS and YFSETQ. With 0 bases removed from V and 2 bases from J, the gap between germline ends came to 11 bases. The CDR3 spans 15 residues. The approximately 130-subject validation cohort, separate from the roughly 670-subject first cohort, included the donors. Clones were read by immunoSEQ multiplex PCR, and TCRdb kept only the in-frame ones, dropping some. The profile covers over 150,000 clones, with approximately 80% appearing a single time and around an eighth taken by the ten largest. In this sample, this clone turned up once. The sample comprised PBMCs. The sequence came from a woman younger than 45 in good health and CMV-seropositive. The chain is built from TRBV5-1 and TRBJ1-1; D is perhaps TRBD1 (6 bases). CDR3 amino acids: CASSLEAQGNTEAFF. In nucleotides, the CDR3 is TGCGCCAGCAGCTTGGAAGCACAGGGTAACACTGAAGCTTTCTTT.